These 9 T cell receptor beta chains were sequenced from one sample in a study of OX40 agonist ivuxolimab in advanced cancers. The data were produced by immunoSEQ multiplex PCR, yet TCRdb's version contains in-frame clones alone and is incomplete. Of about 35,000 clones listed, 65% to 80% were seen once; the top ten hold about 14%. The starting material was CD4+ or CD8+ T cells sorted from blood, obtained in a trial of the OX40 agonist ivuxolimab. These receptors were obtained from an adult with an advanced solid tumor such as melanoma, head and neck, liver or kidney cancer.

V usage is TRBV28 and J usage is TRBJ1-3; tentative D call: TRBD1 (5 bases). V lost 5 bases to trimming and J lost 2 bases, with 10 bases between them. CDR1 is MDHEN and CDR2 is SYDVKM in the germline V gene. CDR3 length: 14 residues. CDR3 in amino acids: CASSRTNTGNTIYF. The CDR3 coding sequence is TGTGCCAGCAGTCGGACAAACACTGGAAACACCATATATTTT.

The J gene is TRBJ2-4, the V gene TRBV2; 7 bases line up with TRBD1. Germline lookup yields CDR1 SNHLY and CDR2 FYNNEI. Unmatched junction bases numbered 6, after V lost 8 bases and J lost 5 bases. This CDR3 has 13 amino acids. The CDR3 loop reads CASRDSGQNIQYF. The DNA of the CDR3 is TGTGCCAGCCGGGACAGCGGACAAAACATTCAGTACTTC.

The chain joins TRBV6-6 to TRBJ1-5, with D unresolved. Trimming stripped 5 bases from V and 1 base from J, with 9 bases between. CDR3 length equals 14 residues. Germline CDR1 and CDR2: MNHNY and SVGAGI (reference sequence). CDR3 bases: TGTGCCAGCAGTAATCAGAGGAGCAATCAGCCCCAGCATTTT. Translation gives CASSNQRSNQPQHF.

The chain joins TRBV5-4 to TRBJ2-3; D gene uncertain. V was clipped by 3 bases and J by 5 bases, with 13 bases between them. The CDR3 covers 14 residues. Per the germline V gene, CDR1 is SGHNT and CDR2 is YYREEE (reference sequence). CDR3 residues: CASSSGLGLDTQYF. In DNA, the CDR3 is TGTGCCAGCAGCTCCGGTTTGGGCCTAGATACGCAGTATTTT. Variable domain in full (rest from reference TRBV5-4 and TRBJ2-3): ETGVTQSPTHLIKTRGQQVTLRCSSQSGHNTVSWYQQALGQGPQFIFQYYREEENGRGNFPPRFSGLQFPNYSSELNVNALELDDSALYLCASSSGLGLDTQYFGPGTRLTVL.

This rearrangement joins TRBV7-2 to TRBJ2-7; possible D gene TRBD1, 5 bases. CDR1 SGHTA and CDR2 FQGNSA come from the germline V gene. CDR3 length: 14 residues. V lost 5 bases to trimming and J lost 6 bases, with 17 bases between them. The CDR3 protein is CASSVPGQVGEQYF. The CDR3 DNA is TGTGCCAGCAGCGTCCCCGGACAAGTGGGCGAGCAGTACTTC.

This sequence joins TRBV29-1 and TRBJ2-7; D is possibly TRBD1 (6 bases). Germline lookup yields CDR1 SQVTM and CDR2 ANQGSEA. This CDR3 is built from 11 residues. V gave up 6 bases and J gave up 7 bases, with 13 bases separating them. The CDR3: CSVSPGVEQYF. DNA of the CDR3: TGCAGCGTCTCTCCAGGGGTTGAGCAGTACTTC.

CDR3 amino acids: CASVGTAPEQFF. Here the CDR3 DNA reads TGTGCCAGCGTCGGTACAGCCCCCGAGCAGTTCTTC. The V call is TRBV27, the J call TRBJ2-1, with D unresolved. The CDR3 runs to 12 residues. Germline V gene sequence: CDR1 MNHEY, CDR2 SMNVEV (reference sequence). V dropped 8 bases and J dropped 10 bases, with 15 bases sitting between them.

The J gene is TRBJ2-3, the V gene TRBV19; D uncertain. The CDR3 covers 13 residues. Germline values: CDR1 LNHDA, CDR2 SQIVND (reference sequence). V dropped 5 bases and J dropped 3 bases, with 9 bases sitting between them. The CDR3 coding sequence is TGTGCCAGTAGTGTGGGTAGAACAGATACGCAGTATTTT. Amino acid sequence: CASSVGRTDTQYF.

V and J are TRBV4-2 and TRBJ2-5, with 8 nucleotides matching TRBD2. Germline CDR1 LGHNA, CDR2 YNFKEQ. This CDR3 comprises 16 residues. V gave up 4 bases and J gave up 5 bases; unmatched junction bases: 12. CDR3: CASSPRGAGEGETQYF. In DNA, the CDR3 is TGTGCCAGCAGCCCCCGGGGAGCGGGGGAAGGGGAGACCCAGTACTTC.